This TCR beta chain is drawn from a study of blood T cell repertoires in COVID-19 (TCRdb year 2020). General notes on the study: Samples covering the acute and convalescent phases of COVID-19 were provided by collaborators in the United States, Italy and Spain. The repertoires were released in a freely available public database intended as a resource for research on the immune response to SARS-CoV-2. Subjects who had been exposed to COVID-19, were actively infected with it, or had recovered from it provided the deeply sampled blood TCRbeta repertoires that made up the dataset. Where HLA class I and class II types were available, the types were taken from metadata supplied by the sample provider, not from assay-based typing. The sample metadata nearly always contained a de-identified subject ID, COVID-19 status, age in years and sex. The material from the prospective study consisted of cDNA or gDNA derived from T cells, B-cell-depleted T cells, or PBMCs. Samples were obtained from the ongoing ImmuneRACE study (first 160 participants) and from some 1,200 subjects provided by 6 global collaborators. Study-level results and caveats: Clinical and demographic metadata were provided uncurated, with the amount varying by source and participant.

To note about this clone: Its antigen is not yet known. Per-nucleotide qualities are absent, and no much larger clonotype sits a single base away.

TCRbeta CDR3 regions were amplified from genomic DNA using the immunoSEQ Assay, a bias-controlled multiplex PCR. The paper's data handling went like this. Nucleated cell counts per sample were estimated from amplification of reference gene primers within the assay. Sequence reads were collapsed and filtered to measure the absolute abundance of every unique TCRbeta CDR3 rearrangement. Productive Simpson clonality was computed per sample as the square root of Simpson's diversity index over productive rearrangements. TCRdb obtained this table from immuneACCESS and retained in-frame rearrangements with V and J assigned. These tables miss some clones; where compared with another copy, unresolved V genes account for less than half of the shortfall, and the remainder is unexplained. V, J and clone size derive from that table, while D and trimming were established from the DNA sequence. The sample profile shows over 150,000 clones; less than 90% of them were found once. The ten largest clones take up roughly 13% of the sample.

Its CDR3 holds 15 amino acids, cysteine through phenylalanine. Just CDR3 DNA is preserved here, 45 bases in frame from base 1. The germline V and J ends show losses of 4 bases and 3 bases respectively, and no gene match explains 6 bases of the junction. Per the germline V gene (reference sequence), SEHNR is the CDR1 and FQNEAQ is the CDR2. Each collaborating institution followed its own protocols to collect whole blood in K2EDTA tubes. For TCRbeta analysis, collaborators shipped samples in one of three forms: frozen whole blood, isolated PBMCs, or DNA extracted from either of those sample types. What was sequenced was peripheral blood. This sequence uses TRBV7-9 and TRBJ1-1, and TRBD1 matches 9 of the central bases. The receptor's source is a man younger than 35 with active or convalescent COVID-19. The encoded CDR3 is CASSSIDRGYTEAFF. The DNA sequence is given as TGTGCCAGCAGCTCGATCGACAGGGGGTACACTGAAGCTTTCTTT.